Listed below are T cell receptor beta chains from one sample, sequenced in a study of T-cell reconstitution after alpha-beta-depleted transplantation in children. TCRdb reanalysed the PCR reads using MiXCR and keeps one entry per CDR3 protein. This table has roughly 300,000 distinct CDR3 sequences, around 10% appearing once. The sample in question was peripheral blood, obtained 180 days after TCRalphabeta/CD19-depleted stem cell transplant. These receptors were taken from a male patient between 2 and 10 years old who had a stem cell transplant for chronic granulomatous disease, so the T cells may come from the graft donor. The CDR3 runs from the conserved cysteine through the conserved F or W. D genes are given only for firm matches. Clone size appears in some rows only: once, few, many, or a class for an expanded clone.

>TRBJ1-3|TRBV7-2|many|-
CASGGYWGASGNTIYF
TGTGCCAGCGGGGGGTATTGGGGGGCCTCTGGAAACACCATATATTTT
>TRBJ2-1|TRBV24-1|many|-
CATSEGGLNEQFF
TGTGCCACCAGTGAGGGGGGACTTAATGAGCAGTTCTTC
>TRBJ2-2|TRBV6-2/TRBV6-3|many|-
CASSYGQTGELFF
TGTGCCAGCAGTTACGGGCAGACCGGGGAGCTGTTTTTT
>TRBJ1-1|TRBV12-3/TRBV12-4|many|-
CASTLGLTNTEAFF
TGTGCCAGCACTTTGGGGCTGACGAACACTGAAGCTTTCTTT
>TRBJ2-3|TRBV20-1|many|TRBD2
CSARDGFLAGVADTQYF
TGCAGTGCTAGAGATGGTTTTCTAGCGGGGGTTGCAGATACGCAGTATTTT
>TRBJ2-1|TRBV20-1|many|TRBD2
CSAPSGLAGKSSYNEQFF
TGCAGTGCCCCTTCGGGCCTAGCGGGTAAGAGCTCCTACAATGAGCAGTTCTTC
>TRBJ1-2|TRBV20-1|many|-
CSARNSYASTF
TGCAGTGCTAGAAATTCTTATGCGAGCACCTTC
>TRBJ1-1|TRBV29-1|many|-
CSVEDRRRGTFF
TGCAGCGTTGAAGATCGTCGGCGAGGAACTTTCTTT
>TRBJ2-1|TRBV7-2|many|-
CASSSYVDEQFF
TGTGCCAGCAGCTCTTATGTCGATGAGCAGTTCTTC
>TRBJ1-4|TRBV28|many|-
CASSSGKLFF
TGTGCCAGCAGTTCGGGAAAACTGTTTTTT
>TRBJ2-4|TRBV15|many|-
CATSRVADSNIQYF
TGTGCCACCAGCAGAGTTGCGGATTCAAACATTCAGTACTTC
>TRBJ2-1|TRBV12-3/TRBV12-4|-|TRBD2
CASSLGTSGKRNEQFF
TGTGCCAGCAGTTTGGGTACTAGCGGGAAGCGGAATGAGCAGTTCTTC
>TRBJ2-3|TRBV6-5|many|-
CASSYYDSGDTQYF
TGTGCCAGCAGTTACTACGACTCTGGGGATACGCAGTATTTT
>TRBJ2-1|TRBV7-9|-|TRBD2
CASSFGGRAALYNEQFF
TGTGCCAGCAGCTTCGGCGGGAGGGCCGCTCTTTACAATGAGCAGTTCTTC
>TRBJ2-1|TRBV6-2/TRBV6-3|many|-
CASSYSGDHRVMVF
TGTGCCAGCAGTTACTCGGGGGATCACCGTGTGATGGTCTTC
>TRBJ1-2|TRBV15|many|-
CATSQGYGYTF
TGTGCCACCTCACAGGGATATGGCTACACCTTC
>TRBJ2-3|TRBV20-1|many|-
CSARGPVSRGSDTQYF
TGCAGTGCAAGGGGTCCAGTAAGCCGGGGCTCCGATACGCAGTATTTT
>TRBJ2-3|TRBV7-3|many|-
CASSLISGTGTDTQYF
TGTGCCAGCAGCTTAATAAGTGGGACCGGCACAGATACGCAGTATTTT
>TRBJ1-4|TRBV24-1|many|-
CATSDFGGNEKLFF
TGTGCCACCAGTGATTTCGGAGGGAATGAAAAACTGTTTTTT
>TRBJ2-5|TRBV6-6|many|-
CATASVVETQYF
TGTGCCACTGCTAGCGTTGTGGAGACCCAGTACTTC
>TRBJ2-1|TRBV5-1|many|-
CASSFEGSPTLEQFF
TGCGCCAGCAGCTTCGAGGGTAGCCCGACCCTTGAGCAGTTCTTC
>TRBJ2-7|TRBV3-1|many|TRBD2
CASSHLRGARLAAPYEQYF
TGTGCCAGCAGCCACCTCCGGGGGGCCAGACTAGCGGCGCCCTACGAGCAGTACTTC
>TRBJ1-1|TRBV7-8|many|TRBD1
CASSLEQGKQNTEAFF
TGTGCCAGCAGCTTAGAACAGGGGAAGCAGAACACTGAAGCTTTCTTT
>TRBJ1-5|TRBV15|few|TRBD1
CATSRHRGPGQPQHF
TGTGCCACCAGCAGACACAGGGGGCCGGGTCAGCCCCAGCATTTT
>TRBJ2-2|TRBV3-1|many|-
CASSQDLGSYTGELFF
TGTGCCAGCAGCCAAGATCTGGGCTCATACACCGGGGAGCTGTTTTTT
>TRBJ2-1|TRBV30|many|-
CAWSVNSYNEQFF
TGTGCCTGGAGTGTAAACAGTTACAATGAGCAGTTCTTC
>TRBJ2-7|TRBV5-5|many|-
CASSLFSQRPSWEQYF
TGTGCCAGCAGCTTGTTTTCCCAGCGCCCTTCTTGGGAGCAGTACTTC
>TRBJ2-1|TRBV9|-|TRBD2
CASSVPAGGYNEQFF
TGTGCCAGCAGCGTTCCCGCGGGAGGGTACAATGAGCAGTTCTTC
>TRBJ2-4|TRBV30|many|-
CAWSVLGGLAKNIQYF
TGTGCCTGGAGTGTATTGGGGGGACTAGCCAAAAACATTCAGTACTTC
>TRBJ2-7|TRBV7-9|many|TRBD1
CASSQGGGTGINEQYF
TGTGCCAGCAGCCAGGGCGGTGGGACAGGGATCAACGAGCAGTACTTC
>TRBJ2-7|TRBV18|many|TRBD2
CASSPTTSGDNYEQYF
TGTGCCAGCTCACCCACAACTAGCGGGGATAATTACGAGCAGTACTTC
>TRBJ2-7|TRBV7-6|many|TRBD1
CASSPQGARFEQYF
TGTGCCAGCAGCCCGCAGGGGGCGCGTTTCGAGCAGTACTTC
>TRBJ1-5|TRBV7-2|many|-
CASSLSGGPNQPQHF
TGTGCCAGCAGCTTATCGGGGGGGCCCAATCAGCCCCAGCATTTT
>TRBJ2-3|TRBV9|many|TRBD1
CASSADRYTDTQYF
TGTGCCAGCAGCGCGGACAGGTACACAGATACGCAGTATTTT
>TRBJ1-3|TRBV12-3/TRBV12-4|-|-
CASSISGGNTIYF
TGTGCCAGCAGTATTTCGGGTGGAAACACCATATATTTT
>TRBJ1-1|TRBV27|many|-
CASSPSGEAEAFF
TGTGCCAGCAGTCCCTCGGGTGAGGCTGAAGCTTTCTTT